This T cell receptor beta chain comes out of a study of shared T cell receptors in the human thymus. Profiling relied on immunoSEQ multiplex PCR, and the TCRdb table lists in-frame clones only, not all of them. The data hold 600,000 or so clones, with more than 70% observed a single time. The CDR3 loop spans 18 amino acids. Germline V lookup: CDR1 SGHRS, CDR2 YFSETQ. V shed 0 bases, J shed 6 bases, and the junction held 12 bases outside the gene matches. These data are also associated with another study on human thymus T cells.

The V and J genes are TRBV5-1 and TRBJ1-4; 9 nucleotides align to TRBD1. The material sequenced was thymocytes. This clonotype was sampled from a boy under two years old with a congenital heart defect. CDR3 sequence: CASSLDSTGGSGYEKLFF. The CDR3 region has the DNA TGCGCCAGCAGCTTGGACTCTACAGGGGGCTCGGGGTATGAAAAACTGTTTTTT.